The rows below give T cell receptor beta chains drawn from one sample of a study of blood T cell repertoires in COVID-19. The assay was immunoSEQ multiplex PCR, and TCRdb's table has in-frame clones only and misses some. The table includes roughly 350,000 clones, 85% detected once. Sequenced: peripheral blood. The receptors shown here come from a woman aged 18-35 years with acute or convalescent COVID-19. Both conserved end residues are part of each CDR3. The D gene is left open where the match is weak. Clone size appears in some rows only: once, few, many, or a class for an expanded clone.

J	D	V	size	CDR3	DNA
TRBJ1-2	.	TRBV7-2	.	CASSLTVIQADYGYTF	TGTGCCAGCAGCTTAACCGTCATACAGGCCGACTATGGCTACACCTTC
TRBJ2-7	.	TRBV12-5	.	CASGFLESYEQYF	TGTGCTAGTGGTTTTTTAGAGTCCTACGAGCAGTACTTC
TRBJ2-1	TRBD2	TRBV27	.	CASSFPGLGYNEQFF	TGTGCCAGCAGTTTCCCTGGACTAGGTTACAATGAGCAGTTCTTC
TRBJ2-7	.	TRBV15	.	CATSPGNIDEQYF	TGTGCCACCAGCCCAGGAAATATAGACGAGCAGTACTTC
TRBJ2-7	TRBD2	TRBV5-1	.	CASSLTSGHSYEQYF	TGCGCCAGCAGCCTGACTAGCGGGCACTCCTACGAGCAGTACTTC
TRBJ1-3	TRBD1	TRBV11-2	.	CASSARTGSSGNTIYF	TGTGCCAGCAGCGCCCGGACAGGGAGCTCTGGAAACACCATATATTTT
TRBJ1-4	.	TRBV3-1/TRBV3-2	.	CASTFGGNEKLFF	TGTGCCAGCACCTTCGGGGGGAATGAAAAACTGTTTTTT
TRBJ1-5	.	TRBV6-5	once	CASTQGRVPQHF	TGTGCCAGCACACAAGGGAGGGTACCCCAGCATTTT
TRBJ2-7	TRBD1	TRBV6-5	.	CASSRKGGGYEQYF	TGTGCCAGCAGCCGTAAAGGGGGCGGTTACGAGCAGTACTTC
TRBJ2-7	.	TRBV2	once	CASSENAGRYEQYF	TGTGCCAGCAGTGAAAATGCAGGCCGCTACGAGCAGTACTTC
TRBJ1-6	TRBD1	TRBV5-4	few	CASSPGQNSPLHF	TGTGCCAGCAGCCCGGGACAGAATTCACCCCTCCACTTT
TRBJ2-7	.	TRBV28	.	CASSPRGRGTLYEQYF	TGTGCCAGCAGTCCCAGAGGCCGGGGAACTCTGTACGAGCAGTACTTC
TRBJ1-1	.	TRBV4-1	.	CASRLREKNTEAFF	TGCGCCAGCAGACTCCGGGAGAAGAACACTGAAGCTTTCTTT
TRBJ1-2	.	TRBV9	.	CASSVASTGSHLEGYTF	TGTGCCAGCAGCGTAGCCTCAACAGGGTCTCATCTGGAAGGCTACACCTTC
TRBJ1-4	.	TRBV5-1	.	CASSLGGSDNEKLFF	TGCGCCAGCAGCTTGGGGGGCAGTGATAATGAAAAACTGTTTTTT
TRBJ1-5	.	TRBV6-6	.	CASLDLDTNQPQHF	TGTGCCAGCTTGGACTTAGATACCAATCAGCCCCAGCATTTT
TRBJ2-1	.	TRBV7-9	.	CASSFPGLVNEQFF	TGTGCCAGCAGCTTCCCGGGACTCGTAAATGAGCAGTTCTTC
TRBJ2-1	TRBD1	TRBV10-1	.	CAIDPRGRKFF	TGCGCCATAGACCCGAGGGGGCGGAAGTTCTTC
TRBJ1-1	TRBD1	TRBV5-1	.	CASSPGQGSTEAFF	TGCGCCAGCAGCCCCGGACAGGGTAGCACTGAAGCTTTCTTT
TRBJ2-5	TRBD2	TRBV27	.	CASSSSGRPETQYF	TGTGCCAGCAGTTCAAGCGGGAGACCCGAGACCCAGTACTTC
TRBJ2-7	TRBD2	TRBV19	few	CASSSLAGGLYEQYF	TGTGCCAGTAGTTCCTTAGCGGGGGGCCTCTACGAGCAGTACTTC
TRBJ2-1	.	TRBV7-8	.	CASSLAGFVLEQFF	TGTGCCAGCAGCTTAGCTGGCTTCGTTCTTGAGCAGTTCTTC
TRBJ2-1	.	TRBV14	.	CASSQVGVEQFF	TGTGCCAGCAGCCAAGTAGGGGTTGAGCAGTTCTTC
TRBJ2-2	.	TRBV5-1	.	CASSPTGLNTGELFF	TGCGCCAGCAGCCCTACGGGACTTAACACCGGGGAGCTGTTTTTT
TRBJ1-1	.	TRBV6-5	.	CASGPNTEAFF	TGTGCCAGCGGCCCGAACACTGAAGCTTTCTTT
TRBJ2-2	TRBD2	TRBV5-6	.	CASSAGLGGNTGELFF	TGTGCCAGCAGCGCGGGACTAGGTGGGAACACCGGGGAGCTGTTTTTT
TRBJ1-5	.	TRBV28	.	CASSLGRTRYQPQHF	TGTGCCAGCAGTTTAGGGAGGACACGTTATCAGCCCCAGCATTTT
TRBJ1-1	.	TRBV19	once	CASSRFFQGTEAFF	TGTGCCAGTAGTAGGTTCTTTCAGGGAACTGAAGCTTTCTTT
TRBJ2-7	TRBD2	TRBV20-1	.	CSASNGTSGREQYF	TGCAGTGCTAGTAACGGGACTAGCGGTCGGGAGCAGTACTTC
TRBJ2-1	.	TRBV7-9	.	CASSLAMRQAYNEQFF	TGTGCCAGCAGCTTAGCGATGAGACAAGCCTACAATGAGCAGTTCTTC
TRBJ2-2	.	TRBV6-1	.	CASSAIPNSLYTGELFF	TGTGCCAGCAGTGCAATTCCGAACTCGCTCTACACCGGGGAGCTGTTTTTT
TRBJ2-2	.	TRBV7-3	.	CASSPQSNTGELFF	TGTGCCAGCTCCCCACAGTCGAACACCGGGGAGCTGTTTTTT
TRBJ2-5	.	TRBV5-1	once	CASSLVSPYQETQYF	TGCGCCAGCAGCTTGGTTAGTCCGTACCAAGAGACCCAGTACTTC
TRBJ1-2	TRBD1	TRBV5-4	.	CASSSGGRGFGYTF	TGTGCCAGCAGCTCTGGGGGCAGGGGGTTTGGCTACACCTTC
TRBJ2-7	.	TRBV15	.	CATSRDLRASYEQYF	TGTGCCACCAGCAGAGATCTGCGGGCCTCCTACGAGCAGTACTTC
TRBJ2-1	TRBD2	TRBV24-1	.	CATSLAGESNEQFF	TGTGCCACCTCACTAGCGGGAGAATCCAATGAGCAGTTCTTC
TRBJ1-1	.	TRBV24-1	.	CATSEETERGNEAFF	TGTGCCACCAGTGAGGAGACCGAGAGGGGGAATGAAGCTTTCTTT
TRBJ2-2	TRBD2	TRBV19	few	CASTLGLAGVGELFF	TGTGCCAGTACGCTGGGACTAGCGGGAGTTGGGGAGCTGTTTTTT
TRBJ1-1	.	TRBV6-5	.	CASSSRGGSAEAFF	TGTGCCAGCAGTTCCAGGGGCGGTTCGGCTGAAGCTTTCTTT
TRBJ2-1	TRBD2	TRBV10-1	few	CASSEVGGREGNEQFF	TGCGCCAGCAGTGAAGTGGGCGGGAGAGAGGGCAATGAGCAGTTCTTC